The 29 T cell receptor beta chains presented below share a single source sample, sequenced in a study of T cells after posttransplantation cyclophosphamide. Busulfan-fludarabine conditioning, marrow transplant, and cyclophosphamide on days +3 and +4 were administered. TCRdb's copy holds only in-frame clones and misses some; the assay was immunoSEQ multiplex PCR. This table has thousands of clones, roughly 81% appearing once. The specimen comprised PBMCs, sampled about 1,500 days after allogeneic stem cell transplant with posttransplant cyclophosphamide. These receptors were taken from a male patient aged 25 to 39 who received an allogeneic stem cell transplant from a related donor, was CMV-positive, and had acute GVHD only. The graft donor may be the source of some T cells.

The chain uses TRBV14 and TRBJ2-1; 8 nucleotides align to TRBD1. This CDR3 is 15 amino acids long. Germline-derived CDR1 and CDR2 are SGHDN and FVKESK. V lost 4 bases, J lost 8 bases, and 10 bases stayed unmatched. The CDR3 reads CASSLGGTGADEQFF. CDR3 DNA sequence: TGTGCCAGCAGCCTTGGGGGGACAGGAGCTGATGAGCAGTTCTTC.

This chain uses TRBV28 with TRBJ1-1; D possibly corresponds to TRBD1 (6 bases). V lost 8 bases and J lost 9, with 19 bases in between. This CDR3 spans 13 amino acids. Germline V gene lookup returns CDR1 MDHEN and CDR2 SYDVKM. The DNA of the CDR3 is TGTGCCAGCGGCCCAGACGACAGGCTCAAAGCTTTCTTT. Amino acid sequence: CASGPDDRLKAFF.

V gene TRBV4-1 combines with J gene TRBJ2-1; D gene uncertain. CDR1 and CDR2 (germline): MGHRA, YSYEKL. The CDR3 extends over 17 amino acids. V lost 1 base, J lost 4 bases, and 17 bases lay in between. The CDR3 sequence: CASSQGVRSARYNEQFF. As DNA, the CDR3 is TGCGCCAGCAGCCAAGGAGTACGAAGCGCCAGATACAATGAGCAGTTCTTC.

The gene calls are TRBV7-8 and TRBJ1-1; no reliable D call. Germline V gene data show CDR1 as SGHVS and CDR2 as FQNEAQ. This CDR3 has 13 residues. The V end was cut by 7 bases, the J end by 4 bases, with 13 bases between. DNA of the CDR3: TGTGCCAGCACCCCTAGAGTTGTCACTGAAGCTTTCTTT. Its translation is CASTPRVVTEAFF.

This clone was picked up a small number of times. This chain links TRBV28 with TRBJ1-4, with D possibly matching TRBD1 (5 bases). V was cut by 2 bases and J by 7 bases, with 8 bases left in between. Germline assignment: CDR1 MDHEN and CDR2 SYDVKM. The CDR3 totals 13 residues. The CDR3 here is CASSLGGIEKLFF. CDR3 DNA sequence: TGTGCCAGCAGTTTAGGGGGGATTGAAAAACTGTTTTTT.

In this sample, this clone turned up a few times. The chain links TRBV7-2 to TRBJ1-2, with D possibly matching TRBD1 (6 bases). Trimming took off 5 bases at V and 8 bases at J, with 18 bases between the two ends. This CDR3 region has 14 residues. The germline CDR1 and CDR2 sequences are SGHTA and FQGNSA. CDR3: CASSLTGNPRGYTF. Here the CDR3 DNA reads TGTGCCAGCAGCCTTACAGGGAACCCTAGAGGCTACACCTTC.

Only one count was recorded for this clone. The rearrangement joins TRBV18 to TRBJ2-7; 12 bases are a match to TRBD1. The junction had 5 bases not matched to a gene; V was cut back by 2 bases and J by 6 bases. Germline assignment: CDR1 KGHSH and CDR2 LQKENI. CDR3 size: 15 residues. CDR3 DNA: TGTGCCAGCTCACCAGGGGGACAGGGGGCAGGCGAGCAGTACTTC. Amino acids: CASSPGGQGAGEQYF.

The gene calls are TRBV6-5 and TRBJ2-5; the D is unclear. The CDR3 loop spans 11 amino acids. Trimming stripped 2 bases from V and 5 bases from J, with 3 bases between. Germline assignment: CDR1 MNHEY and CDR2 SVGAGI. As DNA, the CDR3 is TGTGCCAGCAGTTACGCGGAGACCCAGTACTTC. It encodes CASSYAETQYF.

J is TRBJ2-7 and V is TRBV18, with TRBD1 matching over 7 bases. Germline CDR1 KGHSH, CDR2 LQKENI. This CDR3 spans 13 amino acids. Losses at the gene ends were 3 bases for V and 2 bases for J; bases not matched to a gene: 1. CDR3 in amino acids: CASSPGTAYEQYF. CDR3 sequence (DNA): TGTGCCAGCTCACCCGGGACAGCCTACGAGCAGTACTTC.

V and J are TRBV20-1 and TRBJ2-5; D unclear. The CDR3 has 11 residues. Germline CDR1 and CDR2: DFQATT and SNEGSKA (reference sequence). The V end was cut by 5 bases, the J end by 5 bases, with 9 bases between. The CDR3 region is CSAARRETQYF. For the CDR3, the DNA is TGCAGTGCTGCGAGGCGGGAGACCCAGTACTTC.

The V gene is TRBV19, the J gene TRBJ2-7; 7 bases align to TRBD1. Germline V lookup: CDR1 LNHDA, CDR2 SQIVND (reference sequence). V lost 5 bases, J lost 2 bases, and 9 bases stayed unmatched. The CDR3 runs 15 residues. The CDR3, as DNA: TGTGCCAGTAGTCGTACCTTGACAGGGCCCTACGAGCAGTACTTC. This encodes CASSRTLTGPYEQYF.

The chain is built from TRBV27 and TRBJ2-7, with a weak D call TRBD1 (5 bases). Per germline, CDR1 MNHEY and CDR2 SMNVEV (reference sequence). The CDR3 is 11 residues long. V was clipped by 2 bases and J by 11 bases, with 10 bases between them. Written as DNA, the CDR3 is TGTGCCAGCAGTTTAGCGGCAGGGAAGTACTTC. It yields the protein CASSLAAGKYF.

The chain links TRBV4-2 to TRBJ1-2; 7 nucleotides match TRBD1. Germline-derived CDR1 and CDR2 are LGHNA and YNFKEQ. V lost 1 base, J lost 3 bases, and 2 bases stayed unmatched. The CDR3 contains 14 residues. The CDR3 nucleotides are TGTGCCAGCAGCCAAGCGACAGGGTACTATGGCTACACCTTC. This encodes CASSQATGYYGYTF.

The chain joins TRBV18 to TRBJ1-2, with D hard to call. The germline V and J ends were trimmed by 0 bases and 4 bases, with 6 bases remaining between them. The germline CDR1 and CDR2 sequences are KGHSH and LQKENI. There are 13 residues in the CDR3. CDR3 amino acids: CASSPPQIYGYTF. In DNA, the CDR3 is TGTGCCAGCTCACCACCCCAAATCTATGGCTACACCTTC. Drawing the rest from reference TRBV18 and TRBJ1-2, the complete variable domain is NAGVMQNPRHLVRRRGQEARLRCSPMKGHSHVYWYRQLPEEGLKFMVYLQKENIIDESGMPKERFSAEFPKEGPSILRIQQVVRGDSAAYFCASSPPQIYGYTFGSGTRLTVV.

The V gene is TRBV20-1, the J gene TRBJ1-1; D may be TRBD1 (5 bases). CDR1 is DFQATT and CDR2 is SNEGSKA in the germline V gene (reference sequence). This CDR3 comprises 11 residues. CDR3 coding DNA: TGCAGCGCGGGGCTTGGGGCTGAAGCTTTCTTT. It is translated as CSAGLGAEAFF.

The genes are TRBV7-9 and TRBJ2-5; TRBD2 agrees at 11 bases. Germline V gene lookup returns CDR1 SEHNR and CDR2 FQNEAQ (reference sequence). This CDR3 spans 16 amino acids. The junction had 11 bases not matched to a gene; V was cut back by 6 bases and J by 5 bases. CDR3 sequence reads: CASRTIAGGPRETQYF. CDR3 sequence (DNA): TGTGCCAGCAGAACGATAGCGGGGGGGCCTCGGGAGACCCAGTACTTC.

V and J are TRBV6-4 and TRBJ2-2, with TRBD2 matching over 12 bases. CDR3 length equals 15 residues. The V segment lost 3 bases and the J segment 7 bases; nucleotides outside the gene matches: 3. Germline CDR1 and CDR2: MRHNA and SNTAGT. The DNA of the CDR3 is TGTGCCAGCAGTGAACTAGCGGGGGGCGTCGGGGAGCTGTTTTTT. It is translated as CASSELAGGVGELFF.

CDR3 residues: CASSLRRWAGDTQYF. The CDR3 coding sequence is TGTGCCAGCAGCTTGCGTCGGTGGGCGGGGGATACGCAGTATTTT. The chain recombines TRBV5-6 with TRBJ2-3, with D possibly TRBD2 on 6 matching bases. V was trimmed by 1 base and J by 6 bases, leaving 15 bases between them. The V gene's germline CDR1 is SGHDT and CDR2 YYEEEE. CDR3 length equals 15 residues.

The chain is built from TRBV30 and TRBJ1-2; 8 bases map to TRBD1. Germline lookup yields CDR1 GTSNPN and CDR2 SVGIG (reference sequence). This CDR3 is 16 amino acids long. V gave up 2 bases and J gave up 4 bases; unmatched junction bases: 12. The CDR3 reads CAWSRTHRTGLYGYTF. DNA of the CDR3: TGTGCCTGGAGTAGGACCCATCGGACAGGGCTCTATGGCTACACCTTC.

CDR3 region: CASAGLAGGRADTQYF. CDR3 in DNA: TGTGCCAGCGCCGGCTTAGCGGGGGGTCGAGCAGATACGCAGTATTTT. The V call is TRBV9, the J call TRBJ2-3; 10 positions agree with TRBD2. The CDR3 runs to 16 residues. The germline V gene has CDR1 SGDLS and CDR2 YYNGEE. Unmatched junction bases numbered 12, after V lost 7 bases and J lost 4 bases.

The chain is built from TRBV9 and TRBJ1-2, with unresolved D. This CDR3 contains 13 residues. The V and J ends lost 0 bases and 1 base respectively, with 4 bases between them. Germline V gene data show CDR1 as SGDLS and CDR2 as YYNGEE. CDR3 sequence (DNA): TGTGCCAGCAGCGTAGCCCTTAACTATGGCTACACCTTC. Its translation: CASSVALNYGYTF.

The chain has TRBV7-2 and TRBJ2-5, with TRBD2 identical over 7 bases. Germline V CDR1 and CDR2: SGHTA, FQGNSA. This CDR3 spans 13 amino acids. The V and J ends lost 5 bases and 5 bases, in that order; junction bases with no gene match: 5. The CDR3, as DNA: TGTGCCAGCAGCCCCAGTAGCGGGGAGACCCAGTACTTC. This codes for CASSPSSGETQYF. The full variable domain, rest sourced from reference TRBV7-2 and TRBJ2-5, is GAGVSQSPSNKVTEKGKDVELRCDPISGHTALYWYRQSLGQGLEFLIYFQGNSAPDKSGLPSDRFSAERTGGSVSTLTIQRTQQEDSAVYLCASSPSSGETQYFGPGTRLLVL.

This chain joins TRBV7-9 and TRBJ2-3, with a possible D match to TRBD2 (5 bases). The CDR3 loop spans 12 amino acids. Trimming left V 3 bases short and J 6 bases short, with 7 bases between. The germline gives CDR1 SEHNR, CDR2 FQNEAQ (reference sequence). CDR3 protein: CASSFGLDTQYF. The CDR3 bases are TGTGCCAGCAGCTTTGGACTGGATACGCAGTATTTT.

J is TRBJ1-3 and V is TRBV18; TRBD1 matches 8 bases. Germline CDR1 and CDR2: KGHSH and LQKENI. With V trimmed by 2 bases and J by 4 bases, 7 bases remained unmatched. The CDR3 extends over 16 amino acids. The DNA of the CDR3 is TGTGCCAGCTCACCATCACAGGGGGTTGAAGGAAACACCATATATTTT. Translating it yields CASSPSQGVEGNTIYF.

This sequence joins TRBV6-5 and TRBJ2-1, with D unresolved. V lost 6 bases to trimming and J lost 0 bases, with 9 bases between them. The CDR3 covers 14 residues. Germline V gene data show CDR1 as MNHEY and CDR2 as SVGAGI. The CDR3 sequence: CASSVGSSYNEQFF. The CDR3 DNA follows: TGTGCCAGCAGCGTGGGCAGCTCCTACAATGAGCAGTTCTTC.

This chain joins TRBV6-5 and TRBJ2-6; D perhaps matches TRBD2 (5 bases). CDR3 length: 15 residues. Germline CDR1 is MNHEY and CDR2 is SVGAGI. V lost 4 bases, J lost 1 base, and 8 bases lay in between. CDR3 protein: CASSSTGSGANVLTF. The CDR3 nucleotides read TGTGCCAGCAGTTCGACGGGGTCTGGGGCCAACGTCCTGACTTTC.

The CDR3 region is CASSVAASPPDTQYF. The CDR3 nucleotides read TGTGCCAGCAGCGTAGCGGCTAGCCCCCCAGATACGCAGTATTTT. The chain recombines TRBV9 with TRBJ2-3; D might be TRBD2 (5 bases). The germline V and J ends were trimmed by 0 bases and 4 bases, with 12 bases remaining between them. The CDR3 totals 15 residues. Germline CDR1 is SGDLS and CDR2 is YYNGEE.

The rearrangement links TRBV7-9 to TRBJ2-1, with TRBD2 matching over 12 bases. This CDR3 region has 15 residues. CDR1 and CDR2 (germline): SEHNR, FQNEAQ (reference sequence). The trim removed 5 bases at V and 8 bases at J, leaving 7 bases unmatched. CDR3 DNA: TGTGCCAGCAGCCTTCTAGCGGGGGGGCTTGATGAGCAGTTCTTC. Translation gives CASSLLAGGLDEQFF.

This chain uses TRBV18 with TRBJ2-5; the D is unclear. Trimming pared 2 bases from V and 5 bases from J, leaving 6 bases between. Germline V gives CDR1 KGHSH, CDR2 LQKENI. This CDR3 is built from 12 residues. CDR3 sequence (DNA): TGTGCCAGCTCACCATTCGAGGAGACCCAGTACTTC. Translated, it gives CASSPFEETQYF.